This T cell receptor (beta chain) is from a study of blood T cell repertoires in COVID-19. The authors' processing: Amplification of reference gene primers provided the estimated nucleated cell counts. The protocol was immunoSEQ multiplex PCR, while the TCRdb copy is restricted to in-frame clones and leaves out a portion. V, J and clone size are taken as reported in that table, and D and trimming were inferred from the DNA itself. Among 150,000 or so clones listed, about 89% were seen once. The CDR3 runs 15 residues. The V gene lost 0 bases and the J gene lost 5 bases, with 10 bases spanning the gap. Germline lookup yields CDR1 LNHDA and CDR2 SQIVND (reference sequence).

The chain employs TRBV19 and TRBJ1-4; D uncertain. The sequencing sample was made of peripheral blood. The receptor was derived from a man aged 55-75 years with active or convalescent COVID-19. DNA of the CDR3: TGTGCCAGTAGTATAGAAGGTGGGCCCAATGAAAAACTGTTTTTT. Its translation is CASSIEGGPNEKLFF.